The present entry profiles one TCR beta chain with its context. Its cognate antigen is unknown. The germline V gene has CDR1 MNHNS and CDR2 SASEGT. With 6 bases removed from V and 3 bases from J, the gap between germline ends came to 16 bases. The CDR3 contains 15 residues. MiXCR was run by TCRdb on the PCR reads, yielding one entry per CDR3 protein. This sample carries under 20,000 distinct CDR3 sequences, approximately 59% of them seen once, and the ten largest clones take over 0.9%. These data belong to a study of vaccination and CD4 T cells after COVID-19. Background on the study: Post-vaccine sampling followed dose two by a median about 72 days (range 14 to 241).

General study points: Looking at convalescent patients, 304 of their 307 vaccine-specific clones were spike mono-reactive.

Positive tests by PCR, dated March to December 2020, predated US Alpha, Beta and Delta variants. The sample consisted of CD4+ T cells from blood, taken before SARS-CoV-2 vaccination. The rearrangement joins TRBV6-1 to TRBJ2-3, with TRBD2 as a possible D gene (5 bases). This receptor was taken from a human donor who had recovered from COVID-19. Written as DNA, the CDR3 is TGTGCCAGCAGAGCTAGCCCGGTCCAGACAGATACGCAGTATTTT. This encodes CASRASPVQTDTQYF.